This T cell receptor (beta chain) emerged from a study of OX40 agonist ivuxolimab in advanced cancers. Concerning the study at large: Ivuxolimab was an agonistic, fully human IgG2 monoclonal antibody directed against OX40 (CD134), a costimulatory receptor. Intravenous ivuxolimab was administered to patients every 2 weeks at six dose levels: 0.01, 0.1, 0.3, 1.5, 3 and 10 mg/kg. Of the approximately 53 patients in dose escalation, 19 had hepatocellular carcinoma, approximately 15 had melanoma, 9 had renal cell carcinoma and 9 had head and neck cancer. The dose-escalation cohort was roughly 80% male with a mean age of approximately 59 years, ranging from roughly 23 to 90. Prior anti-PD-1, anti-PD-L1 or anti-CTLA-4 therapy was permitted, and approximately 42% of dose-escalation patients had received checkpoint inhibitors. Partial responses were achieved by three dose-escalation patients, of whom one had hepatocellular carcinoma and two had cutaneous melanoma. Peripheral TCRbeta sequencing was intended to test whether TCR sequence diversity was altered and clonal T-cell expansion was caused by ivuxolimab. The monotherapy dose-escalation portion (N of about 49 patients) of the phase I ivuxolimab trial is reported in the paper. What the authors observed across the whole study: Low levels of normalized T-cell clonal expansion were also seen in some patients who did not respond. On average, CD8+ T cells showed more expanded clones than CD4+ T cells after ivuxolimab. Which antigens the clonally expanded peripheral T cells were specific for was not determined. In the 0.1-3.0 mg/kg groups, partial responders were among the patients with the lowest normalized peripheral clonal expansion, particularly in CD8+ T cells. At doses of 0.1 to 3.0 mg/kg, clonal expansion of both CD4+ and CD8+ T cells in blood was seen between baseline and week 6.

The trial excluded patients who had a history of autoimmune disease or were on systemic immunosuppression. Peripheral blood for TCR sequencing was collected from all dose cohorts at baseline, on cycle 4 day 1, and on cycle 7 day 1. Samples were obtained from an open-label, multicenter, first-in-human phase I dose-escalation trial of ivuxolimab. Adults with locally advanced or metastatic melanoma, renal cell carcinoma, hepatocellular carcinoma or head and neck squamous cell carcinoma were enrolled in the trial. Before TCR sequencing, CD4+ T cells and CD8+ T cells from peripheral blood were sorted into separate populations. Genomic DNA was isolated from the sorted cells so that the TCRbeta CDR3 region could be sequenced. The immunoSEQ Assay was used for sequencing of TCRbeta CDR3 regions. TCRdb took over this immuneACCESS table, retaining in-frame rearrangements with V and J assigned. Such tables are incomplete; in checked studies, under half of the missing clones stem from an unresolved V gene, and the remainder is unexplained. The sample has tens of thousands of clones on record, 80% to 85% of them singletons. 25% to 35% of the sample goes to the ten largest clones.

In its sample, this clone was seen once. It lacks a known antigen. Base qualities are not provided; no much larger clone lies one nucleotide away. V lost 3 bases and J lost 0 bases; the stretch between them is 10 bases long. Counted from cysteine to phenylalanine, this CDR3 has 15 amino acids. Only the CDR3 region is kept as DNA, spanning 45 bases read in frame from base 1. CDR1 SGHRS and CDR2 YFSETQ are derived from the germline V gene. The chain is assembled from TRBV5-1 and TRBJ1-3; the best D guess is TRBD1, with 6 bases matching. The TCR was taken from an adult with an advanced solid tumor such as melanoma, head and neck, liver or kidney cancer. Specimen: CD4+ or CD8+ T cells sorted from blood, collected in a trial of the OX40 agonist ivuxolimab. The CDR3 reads CASSSDRPSGNTIYF. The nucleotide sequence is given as TGCGCCAGCAGCTCTGACAGGCCCTCTGGAAACACCATATATTTT.